Listed below are T cell receptor beta chains from one sample, sequenced in a study of cytomegalovirus exposure and HLA in healthy donors. Sequencing was performed with immunoSEQ multiplex PCR; in TCRdb, only in-frame clones are kept and a portion is missing. The sample has around 130,000 clones; approximately 85% are singletons. The material sequenced was PBMCs. The receptors were gathered from a boy younger than 18 in good health and CMV-seronegative. The CDR3 runs from the conserved cysteine through the conserved F or W. D genes are given only for firm matches. Clone size is shown for a subset of rows, as once, few, many or a class of expanded clone.

cdr3_length,clone_size,d_call,j_call,v_call,cdr3_nt,cdr3_aa
15,few,-,TRBJ2-3,TRBV7-9,TGTGCCAGCAGCCCCGGGTCATCTAGCACAGATACGCAGTATTTT,CASSPGSSSTDTQYF
16,once,TRBD2,TRBJ2-1,TRBV10-3,TGTGCCATCAATAGCGGACTAGCGGGACAAAACAATGAGCAGTTCTTC,CAINSGLAGQNNEQFF
14,-,TRBD1,TRBJ1-1,TRBV7-9,TGTGCCAGCAGTTCCATACAGGGGACGGGAAGAGCTTTCTTT,CASSSIQGTGRAFF
12,-,-,TRBJ2-3,TRBV30,TGTGCCTGGAGAGCAGGGGCAGATACGCAGTATTTT,CAWRAGADTQYF
13,-,-,TRBJ1-2,TRBV7-9,TGTGCCAGCAGCTTAGTAAGGGGATATGGCTACACCTTC,CASSLVRGYGYTF
14,few,-,TRBJ2-7,TRBV6-6,TGTGCCAGCAGTACGGCAGGCGAATCCTACGAGCAGTACTTC,CASSTAGESYEQYF
15,-,TRBD1,TRBJ1-2,TRBV27,TGTGCCAGCAGTTTCCGGGACAGTTCCCAGAATGGCTACACCTTC,CASSFRDSSQNGYTF
14,once,TRBD2,TRBJ2-1,TRBV7-3,TGTGCCAGCAGCTTAGGGACTAGCGCCGATGAGCAGTTCTTC,CASSLGTSADEQFF
16,-,TRBD2,TRBJ2-2,TRBV6-5,TGTGCCAGCAGTTACTCGGGACTAGCGTTCACCGGGGAGCTGTTTTTT,CASSYSGLAFTGELFF
14,-,-,TRBJ1-2,TRBV30,TGTGCCTGGAGTGTAATAAGGGGTACGGCTGGCTACACCTTC,CAWSVIRGTAGYTF
16,-,-,TRBJ1-4,TRBV5-6,TGTGCCAGCAGCTTGGACGCTGGCAGGGCCAATGAAAAACTGTTTTTT,CASSLDAGRANEKLFF
15,once,-,TRBJ2-7,TRBV6-5,TGTGCCAGCGGCGGGGGCTTAGCGTCTTCCTACGAGCAGTACTTC,CASGGGLASSYEQYF
13,few,TRBD1,TRBJ1-5,TRBV14,TGTGCCAGCAGCCAAAACAGGGGACAGCCCCAGCATTTT,CASSQNRGQPQHF
16,once,TRBD1,TRBJ1-5,TRBV18,TGTGCCAGCTCACGAGCGGGAGGGGGCAGGGGACAGCCCCAGCATTTT,CASSRAGGGRGQPQHF
14,-,TRBD1,TRBJ1-1,TRBV6-5,TGTGCCAGCAGTTACGACAGGGTAAACACTGAAGCTTTCTTT,CASSYDRVNTEAFF
14,-,-,TRBJ2-5,TRBV6-5,TGTGCCAGCAGCCGAGAACCGTCGTTGGAGACCCAGTACTTC,CASSREPSLETQYF
13,-,-,TRBJ1-5,TRBV18,TGTGCCAGCTCACCGGGCCGCGAGGGGCCCCAGCATTTT,CASSPGREGPQHF
15,few,-,TRBJ1-2,TRBV6-5,TGTGCCAGCAGTTACTCCTGGGAGGGGACCTATGGCTACACCTTC,CASSYSWEGTYGYTF
15,-,-,TRBJ1-4,TRBV5-1,TGCGCCAGCAGCTTGGTGGCAGGGGTTAATGAAAAACTGTTTTTT,CASSLVAGVNEKLFF
15,few,-,TRBJ2-2,TRBV11-3,TGTGCCAGCAGCTTAGATGGCGGGTACACCGGGGAGCTGTTTTTT,CASSLDGGYTGELFF
14,-,TRBD1,TRBJ1-4,TRBV5-1,TGCGCCAGCAGCCAGACAGGGAATACGAAAAAACTGTTTTTT,CASSQTGNTKKLFF
15,-,-,TRBJ1-2,TRBV9,TGTGCCAGCAGCGTAGACTCAGGGTATAACTATGGCTACACCTTC,CASSVDSGYNYGYTF
13,-,-,TRBJ1-6,TRBV30,TGTGCCTGGAGCAGGGAGGGCAATTCACCCCTCCACTTT,CAWSREGNSPLHF
13,-,-,TRBJ1-1,TRBV19,TGTGCCAGTAGTATCCGGTTGAACACTGAAGCTTTCTTT,CASSIRLNTEAFF
12,-,-,TRBJ1-2,TRBV25-1,TGTGCCAGCAGTGAAGGAGGGCATCCTCACACCTTC,CASSEGGHPHTF
15,-,-,TRBJ1-1,TRBV14,TGTGCCAGCAGCCAAAGGTCAGGCTGGTCCACTGAAGCTTTCTTT,CASSQRSGWSTEAFF
13,-,-,TRBJ2-4,TRBV5-4,TGTGCCAGCACCCGGTCAGGCAAAAACATTCAGTACTTC,CASTRSGKNIQYF
16,-,TRBD1,TRBJ1-2,TRBV9,TGTGCCAGCAGCGCCCTAGCTGGCAGGGGGCGGGATGGCTACACCTTC,CASSALAGRGRDGYTF
15,-,-,TRBJ1-4,TRBV10-3,TGTGCCACCGCAGGGGCATCCATGACTAATGAAAAACTGTTTTTT,CATAGASMTNEKLFF
16,few,TRBD2,TRBJ2-2,TRBV7-9,TGTGCCAGCAGCTCCATAGCGGGGGGGCGATCCGGGGAGCTGTTTTTT,CASSSIAGGRSGELFF
13,-,TRBD1,TRBJ2-7,TRBV6-1,TGTGCCAGCACCTGGACAGGGGTTTACGAGCAGTACTTC,CASTWTGVYEQYF
11,-,-,TRBJ1-1,TRBV6-6,TGTGCCAGCAGTTACGGAGGGGAAGCTTTCTTT,CASSYGGEAFF
19,few,TRBD2,TRBJ2-1,TRBV7-7,TGTGCCAGCAGCTTAGCGCCCTCGACTAGCGGGGTACCATGGGGTGAGCAGTTCTTC,CASSLAPSTSGVPWGEQFF
10,few,-,TRBJ1-2,TRBV7-9,TGTGCCAGCAGCTCCGATGGCTACACCTTC,CASSSDGYTF
14,-,-,TRBJ2-2,TRBV7-3,TGTGCCAGCAGCTTTGGCTCGAACACCGGGGAGCTGTTTTTT,CASSFGSNTGELFF
15,-,TRBD1,TRBJ2-7,TRBV2,TGTGCCAGCAGTGACGTGGGACAGGGTGTCTACGAGCAGTACTTC,CASSDVGQGVYEQYF
14,-,-,TRBJ2-1,TRBV7-3,TGTGCCAGCAGCTTTTCAGGGTTAGACAATGAGCAGTTCTTC,CASSFSGLDNEQFF
14,-,-,TRBJ2-3,TRBV5-4,TGTGCCAGCAGCTCAGGGGAGAGGGCAGATACGCAGTATTTT,CASSSGERADTQYF
14,-,-,TRBJ1-2,TRBV19,TGTGCCAGTAGTCTCCGGGACAAAAACTATGGCTACACCTTC,CASSLRDKNYGYTF
15,few,-,TRBJ1-4,TRBV4-3,TGCGCCAGCAGCCAAGAACGGGGAGGGAAACAAAAACTGTTTTTT,CASSQERGGKQKLFF
14,-,TRBD2,TRBJ2-2,TRBV6-1,TGTGCCAGCGGACTAGCGGTGAACACCGGGGAGCTGTTTTTT,CASGLAVNTGELFF
15,-,-,TRBJ1-5,TRBV9,TGTGCCAGCAGCGGAGACGGACAGTCCAATCAGCCCCAGCATTTT,CASSGDGQSNQPQHF
12,-,TRBD1,TRBJ1-1,TRBV7-9,TGTGCCAGCAGCTTGGGGGACAGTGAAGCTTTCTTT,CASSLGDSEAFF